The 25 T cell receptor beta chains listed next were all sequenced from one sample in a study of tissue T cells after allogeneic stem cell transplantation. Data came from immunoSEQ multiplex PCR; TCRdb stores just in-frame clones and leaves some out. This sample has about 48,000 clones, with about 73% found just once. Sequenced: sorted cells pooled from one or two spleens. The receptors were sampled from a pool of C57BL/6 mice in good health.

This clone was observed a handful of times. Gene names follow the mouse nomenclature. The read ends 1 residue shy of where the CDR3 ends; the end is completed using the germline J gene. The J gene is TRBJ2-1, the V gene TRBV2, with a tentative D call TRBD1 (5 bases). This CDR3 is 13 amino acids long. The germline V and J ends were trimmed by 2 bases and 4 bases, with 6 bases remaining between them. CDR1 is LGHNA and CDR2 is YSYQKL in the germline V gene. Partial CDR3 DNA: TGTGCCAGCAGCCAACAGGGTTATGCTGAGCAGTTC. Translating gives CASSQQGYAEQF. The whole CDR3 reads CASSQQGYAEQFF.

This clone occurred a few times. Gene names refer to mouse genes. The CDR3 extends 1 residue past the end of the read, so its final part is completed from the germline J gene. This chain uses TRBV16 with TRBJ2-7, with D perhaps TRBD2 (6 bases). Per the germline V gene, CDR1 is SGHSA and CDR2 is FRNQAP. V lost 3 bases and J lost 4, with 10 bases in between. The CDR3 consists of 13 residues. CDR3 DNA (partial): TGTGCAAGCAGCTTTGGTGGGGGTTATGAACAGTAC. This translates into CASSFGGGYEQY. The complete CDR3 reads CASSFGGGYEQYF.

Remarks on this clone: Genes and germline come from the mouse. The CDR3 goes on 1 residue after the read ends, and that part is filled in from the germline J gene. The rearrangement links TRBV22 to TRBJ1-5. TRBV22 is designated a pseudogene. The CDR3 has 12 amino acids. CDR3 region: CASSCPFQAPLF. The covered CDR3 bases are TGTGCCAGCAGTTGTCCCTTCCAGGCTCCGCTT.

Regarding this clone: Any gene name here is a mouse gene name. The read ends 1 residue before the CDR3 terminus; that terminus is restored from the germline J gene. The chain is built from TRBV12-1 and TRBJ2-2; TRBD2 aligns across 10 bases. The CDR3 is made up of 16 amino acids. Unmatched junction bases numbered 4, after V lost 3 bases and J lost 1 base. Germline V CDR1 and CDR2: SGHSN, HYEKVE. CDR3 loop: CASSFRDWGNTGQLYF. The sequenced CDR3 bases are TGTGCCAGCTCTTTCCGGGACTGGGGAAACACCGGGCAGCTCTAC.

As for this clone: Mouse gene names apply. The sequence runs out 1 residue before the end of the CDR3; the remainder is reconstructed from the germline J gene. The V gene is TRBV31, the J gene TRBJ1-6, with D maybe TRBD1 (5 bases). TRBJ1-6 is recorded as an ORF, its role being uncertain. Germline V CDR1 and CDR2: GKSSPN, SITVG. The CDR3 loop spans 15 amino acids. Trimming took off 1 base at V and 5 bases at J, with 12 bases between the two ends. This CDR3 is CAWSRSPGHNSPLYF. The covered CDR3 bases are TGTGCCTGGAGTCGATCGCCGGGACATAATTCGCCCCTCTAC.

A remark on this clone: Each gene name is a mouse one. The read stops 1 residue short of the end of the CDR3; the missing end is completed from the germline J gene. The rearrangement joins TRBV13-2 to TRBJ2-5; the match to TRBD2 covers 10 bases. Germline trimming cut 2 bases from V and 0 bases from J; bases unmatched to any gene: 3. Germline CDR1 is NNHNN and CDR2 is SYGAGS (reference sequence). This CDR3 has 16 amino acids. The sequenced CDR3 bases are TGTGCCAGCGGTGAGCGGGACTGGGGTAACCAAGACACCCAGTAC. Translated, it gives CASGERDWGNQDTQY. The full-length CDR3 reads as CASGERDWGNQDTQYF.

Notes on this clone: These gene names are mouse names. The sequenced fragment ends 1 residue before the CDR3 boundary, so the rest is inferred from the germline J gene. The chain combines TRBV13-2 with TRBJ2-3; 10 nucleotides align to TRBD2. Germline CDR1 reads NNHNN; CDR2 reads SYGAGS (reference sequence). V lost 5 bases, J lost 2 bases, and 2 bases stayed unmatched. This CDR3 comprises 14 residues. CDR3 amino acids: CASGTGGTAETLYF. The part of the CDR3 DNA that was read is TGTGCCAGCGGGACTGGGGGGACTGCAGAAACGCTGTAT.

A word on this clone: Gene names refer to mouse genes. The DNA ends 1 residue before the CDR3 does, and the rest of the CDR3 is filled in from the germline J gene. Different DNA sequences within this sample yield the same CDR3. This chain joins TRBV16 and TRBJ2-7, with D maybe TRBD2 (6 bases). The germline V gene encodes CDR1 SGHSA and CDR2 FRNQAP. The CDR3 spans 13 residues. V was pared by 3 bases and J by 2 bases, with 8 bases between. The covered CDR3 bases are TGTGCAAGCAGCTTGCTGGGGACCTATGAACAGTAC. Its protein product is CASSLLGTYEQY. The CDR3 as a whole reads CASSLLGTYEQYF.

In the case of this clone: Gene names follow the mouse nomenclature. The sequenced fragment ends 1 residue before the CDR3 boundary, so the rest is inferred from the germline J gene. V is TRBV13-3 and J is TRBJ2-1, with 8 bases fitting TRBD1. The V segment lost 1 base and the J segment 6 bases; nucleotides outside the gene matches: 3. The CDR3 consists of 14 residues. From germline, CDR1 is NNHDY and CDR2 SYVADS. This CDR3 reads CASSDRDRTAEQFF. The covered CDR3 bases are TGTGCCAGCAGTGATCGGGACAGGACTGCTGAGCAGTTC.

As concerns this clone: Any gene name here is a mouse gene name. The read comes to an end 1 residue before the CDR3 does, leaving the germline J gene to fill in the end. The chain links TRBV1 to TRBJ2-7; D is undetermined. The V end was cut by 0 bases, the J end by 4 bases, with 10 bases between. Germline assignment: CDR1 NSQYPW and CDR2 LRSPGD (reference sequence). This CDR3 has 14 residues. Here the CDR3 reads CTCSAEDGPYEQYF. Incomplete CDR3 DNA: TGCACCTGCAGTGCAGAAGACGGGCCATATGAACAGTAC. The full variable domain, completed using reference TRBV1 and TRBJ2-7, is VTLLEQNPRWRLVPRGQAVNLRCILKNSQYPWMSWYQQDLQKQLQWLFTLRSPGDKEVKSLPGADYLATRVTDTELRLQVANMSQGRTLYCTCSAEDGPYEQYFGPGTRLTVL.

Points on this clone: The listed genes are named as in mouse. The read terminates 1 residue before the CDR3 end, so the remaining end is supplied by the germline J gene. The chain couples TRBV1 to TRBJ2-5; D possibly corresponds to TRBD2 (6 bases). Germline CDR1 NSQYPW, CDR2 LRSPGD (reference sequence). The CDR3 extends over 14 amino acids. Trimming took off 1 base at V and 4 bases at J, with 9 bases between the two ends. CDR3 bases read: TGCACCTGCAGTGCAGGGGCTGGGGAAGACACCCAGTAC. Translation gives CTCSAGAGEDTQY. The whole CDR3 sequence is CTCSAGAGEDTQYF.

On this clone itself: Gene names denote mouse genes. Incomplete CDR3 DNA: TGTGCCAGCAAACTGGGGGGTCTTAACTATGCTGAGCAGTTC. Encoded protein: CASKLGGLNYAEQF. The complete CDR3 sequence is CASKLGGLNYAEQFF. J is TRBJ2-1 and V is TRBV15, with 9 bases that match TRBD2. Read sequence stops 1 residue before the CDR3 end, and the germline J gene provides the missing end. From germline, CDR1 is SGHND and CDR2 FRSKSL. There are 15 residues in the CDR3. Trimming removed 7 bases from V and 0 bases from J; junction bases left unmatched: 4.

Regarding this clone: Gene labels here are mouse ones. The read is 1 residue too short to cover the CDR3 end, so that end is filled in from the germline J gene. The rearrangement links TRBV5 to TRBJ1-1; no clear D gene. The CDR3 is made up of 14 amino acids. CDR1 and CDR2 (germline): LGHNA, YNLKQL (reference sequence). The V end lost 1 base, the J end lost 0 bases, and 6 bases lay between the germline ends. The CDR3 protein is CASSQAGPNTEVFF. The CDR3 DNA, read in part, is TGTGCCAGCAGCCAAGCAGGTCCAAACACAGAAGTCTTC.

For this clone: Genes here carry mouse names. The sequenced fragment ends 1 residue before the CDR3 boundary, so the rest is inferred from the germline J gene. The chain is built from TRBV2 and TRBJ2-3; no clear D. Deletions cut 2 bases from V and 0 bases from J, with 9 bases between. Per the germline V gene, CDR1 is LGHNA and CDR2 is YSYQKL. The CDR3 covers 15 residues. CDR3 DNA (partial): TGTGCCAGCAGCCAATTCGGCAGTAGTGCAGAAACGCTGTAT. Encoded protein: CASSQFGSSAETLY. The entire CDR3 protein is CASSQFGSSAETLYF.

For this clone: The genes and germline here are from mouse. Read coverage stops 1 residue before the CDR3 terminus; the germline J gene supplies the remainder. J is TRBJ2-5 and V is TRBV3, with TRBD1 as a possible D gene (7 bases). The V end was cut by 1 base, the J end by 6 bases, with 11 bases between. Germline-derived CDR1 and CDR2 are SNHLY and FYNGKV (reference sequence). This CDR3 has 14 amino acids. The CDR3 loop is CASSLEGARDTQYF. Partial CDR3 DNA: TGTGCCAGCAGCTTAGAGGGGGCGCGGGACACCCAGTAC.

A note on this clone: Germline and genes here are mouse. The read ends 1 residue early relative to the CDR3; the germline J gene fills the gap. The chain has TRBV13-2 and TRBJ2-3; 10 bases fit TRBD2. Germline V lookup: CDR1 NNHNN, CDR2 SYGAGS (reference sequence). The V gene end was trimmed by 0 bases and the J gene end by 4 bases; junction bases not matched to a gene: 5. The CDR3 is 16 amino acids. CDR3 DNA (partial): TGTGCCAGCGGTGATGCTGGACTGGGGGATACAGAAACGCTGTAT. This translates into CASGDAGLGDTETLY. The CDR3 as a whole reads CASGDAGLGDTETLYF.

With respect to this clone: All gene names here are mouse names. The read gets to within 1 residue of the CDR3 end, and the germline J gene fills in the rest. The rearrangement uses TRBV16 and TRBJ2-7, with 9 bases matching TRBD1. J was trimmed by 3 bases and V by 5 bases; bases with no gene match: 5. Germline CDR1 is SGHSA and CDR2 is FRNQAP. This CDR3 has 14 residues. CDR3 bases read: TGTGCAAGCAGCCGGGAGGGACAGGGCTATGAACAGTAC. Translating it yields CASSREGQGYEQY. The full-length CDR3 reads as CASSREGQGYEQYF. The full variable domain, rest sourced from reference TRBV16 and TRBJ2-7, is NAGVIQTPRHKVTGKGQEATLWCEPISGHSAVFWYRQTIVQGLEFLTYFRNQAPIDDSGMPKERFSAQMPNQSHSTLKIQSTQPQDSAVYLCASSREGQGYEQYFGPGTRLTVL.

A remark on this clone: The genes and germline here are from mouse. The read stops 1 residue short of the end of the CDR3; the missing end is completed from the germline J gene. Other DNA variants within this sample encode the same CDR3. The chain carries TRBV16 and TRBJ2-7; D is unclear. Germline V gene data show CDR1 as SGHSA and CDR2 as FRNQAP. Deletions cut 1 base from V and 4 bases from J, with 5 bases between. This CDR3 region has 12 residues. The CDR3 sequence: CASSLGQYEQYF. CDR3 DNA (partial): TGTGCAAGCAGCTTAGGCCAATATGAACAGTAC.

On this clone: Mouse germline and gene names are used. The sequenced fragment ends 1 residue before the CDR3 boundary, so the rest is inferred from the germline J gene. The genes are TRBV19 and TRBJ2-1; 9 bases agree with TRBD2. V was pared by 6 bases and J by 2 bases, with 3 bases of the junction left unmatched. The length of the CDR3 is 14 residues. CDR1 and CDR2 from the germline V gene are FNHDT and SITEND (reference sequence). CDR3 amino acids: CASKTGGDYAEQFF. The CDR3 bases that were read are TGTGCCAGCAAGACTGGGGGAGACTATGCTGAGCAGTTC.

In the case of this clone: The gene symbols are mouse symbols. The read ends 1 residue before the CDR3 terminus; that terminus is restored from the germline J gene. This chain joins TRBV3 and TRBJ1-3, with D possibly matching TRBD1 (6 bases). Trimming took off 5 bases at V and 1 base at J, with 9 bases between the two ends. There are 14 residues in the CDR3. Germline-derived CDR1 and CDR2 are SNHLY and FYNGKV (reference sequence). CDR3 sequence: CASSTQGSGNTLYF. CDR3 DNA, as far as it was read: TGTGCCAGCAGCACCCAGGGGTCTGGAAATACGCTCTAT. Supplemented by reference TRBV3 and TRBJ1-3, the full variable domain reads GPKVLQIPSHQIIDMGQMVTLNCDPVSNHLYFYWYKQILGQQMEFLVNFYNGKVMEKSKLFKDQFSVERPDGSYFTLKIQPTALEDSAVYFCASSTQGSGNTLYFGEGSRLIVV.

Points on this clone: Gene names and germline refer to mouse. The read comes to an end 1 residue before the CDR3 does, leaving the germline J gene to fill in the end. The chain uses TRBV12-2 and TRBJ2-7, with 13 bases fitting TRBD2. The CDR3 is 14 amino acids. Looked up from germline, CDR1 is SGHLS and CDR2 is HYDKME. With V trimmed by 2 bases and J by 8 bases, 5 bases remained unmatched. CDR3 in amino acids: CASSPGLGGRKQYF. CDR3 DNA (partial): TGTGCCAGCTCTCCGGGACTGGGGGGGAGGAAACAGTAC.

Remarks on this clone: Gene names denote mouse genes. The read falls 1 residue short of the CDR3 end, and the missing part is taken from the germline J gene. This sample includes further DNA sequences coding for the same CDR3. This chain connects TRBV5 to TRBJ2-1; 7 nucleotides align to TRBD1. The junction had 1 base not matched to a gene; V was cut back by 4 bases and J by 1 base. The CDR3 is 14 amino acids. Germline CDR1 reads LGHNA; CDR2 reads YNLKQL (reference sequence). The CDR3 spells CASSPGQNYAEQFF. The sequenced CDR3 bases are TGTGCCAGCAGCCCGGGACAGAACTATGCTGAGCAGTTC.

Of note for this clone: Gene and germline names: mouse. The chain's CDR3 is CASSHGTSAETLYF. CDR3 DNA, as far as it was read: TGTGCCAGCAGCCACGGGACAAGTGCAGAAACGCTGTAT. The J gene is TRBJ2-3, the V gene TRBV2, with D perhaps TRBD1 (6 bases). The missing CDR3 end, 1 residue past where the read stops, is filled in from the germline J gene. Germline V gene sequence: CDR1 LGHNA, CDR2 YSYQKL. The CDR3 totals 14 residues. The V and J ends lost 3 bases and 0 bases respectively, with 7 bases between them.

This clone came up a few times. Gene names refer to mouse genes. Incomplete CDR3 DNA: TGCACCTGCAGTGCAGCTGGGTTCGGGGAACAGTAC. This codes for CTCSAAGFGEQY. The complete CDR3 reads CTCSAAGFGEQYF. The rearrangement links TRBV1 to TRBJ2-7; a weak D match, TRBD2 (5 bases). Read sequence stops 1 residue before the CDR3 end, and the germline J gene provides the missing end. Deletions cut 1 base from V and 7 bases from J, with 11 bases between. From germline, CDR1 is NSQYPW and CDR2 LRSPGD (reference sequence). The CDR3 spans 13 residues.

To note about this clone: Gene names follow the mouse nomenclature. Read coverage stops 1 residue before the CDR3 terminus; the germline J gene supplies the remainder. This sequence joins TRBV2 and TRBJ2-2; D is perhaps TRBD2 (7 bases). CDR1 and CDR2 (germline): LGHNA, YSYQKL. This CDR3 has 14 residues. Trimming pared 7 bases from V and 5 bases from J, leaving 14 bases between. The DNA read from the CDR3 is TGTGCCAGCAAGAGGGGGGCGGGGACCGGGCAGCTCTAC. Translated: CASKRGAGTGQLY. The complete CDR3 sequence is CASKRGAGTGQLYF.